This entry concerns a single TCR beta chain. The antigen remains unidentified. The sample originates from a study of cytomegalovirus exposure and HLA in healthy donors. 13 Jbeta primers and 60 Vbeta primers were used for the PCR. Authors' methods: Approximately 11 million shared chains were among the about 80 million unique TCR beta chains that a later analysis counted. The table came from immunoSEQ multiplex PCR; TCRdb's copy has only in-frame clones and leaves some out. V and J calls and clone size come straight from that table; D and trimming were deduced from the DNA. The repertoire has approximately 98,000 clones, over 65% of them found once; the top ten carry around 2%. Study-wide results and caveats: Of the V segments, some could not be distinguished, including TRBV6-2 and TRBV6-3, and were excluded. Later on, an analysis found that several of the most significant clusters appeared to be linked to common viral pathogens, which included parvovirus B19. Another analysis was done later, and it associated around 15,000 TCR beta sequences with HLA alleles at 0.05 false discovery rate.

Germline assignment: CDR1 GTSNPN and CDR2 SVGIG (reference sequence). The CDR3 is 12 residues long. Trimming shortened V by 2 bases and J by 4 bases, and 8 bases separated the two germline ends. The sequence was collected from a male donor in good health and CMV-seronegative. Sample: PBMCs. V usage is TRBV30 and J usage is TRBJ1-2; a possible D gene is TRBD1 (5 bases). In DNA form, the CDR3 reads TGTGCCTGGAGTCTCACAGGCTATGGCTACACCTTC. As protein: CAWSLTGYGYTF.